A single sample is the source of the 9 T cell receptor beta chains below, sequenced in a study of CD8+ T cells in alopecia areata (dated by TCRdb to the late 2010s). Library prep was done by the immunoSEQ multiplex PCR assay. To provide template for TCR sequencing, every sample had RNA extracted and reverse transcribed into cDNA. Not all clones reach the TCRdb copy of this immuneACCESS table, which keeps in-frame sequences only. Checked studies attribute under half of the gap to unresolved V genes and leave the rest unexplained. Here the sample has 250,000 to 300,000 clones; 58% occur a single time. Less than 2% of the sample lies in the top ten. Explained via the paper, the time point label denotes: 24 weeks on oral tofacitinib. The treatment or condition label of this sample denotes: oral pan-JAK inhibitor, 5-10 mg twice daily. Sequencing used CD4+ T cells sorted from blood, obtained at week 24, from a patient treated with tofacitinib. These receptors all stem from a human donor with alopecia areata.

This chain joins TRBV5-4 and TRBJ1-5; 8 bases match TRBD1. Germline V gives CDR1 SGHNT, CDR2 YYREEE (reference sequence). V was clipped by 3 bases and J by 6 bases; unmatched bases: 8. The CDR3 spans 15 residues. The CDR3 DNA follows: TGTGCCAGCAGCTCCGGGACAGGTATAGGTCAGCCCCAGCATTTT. Protein: CASSSGTGIGQPQHF.

The CDR3 region is CASSYHQGGNSPLHF. In DNA form, the CDR3 reads TGTGCCAGCAGTTACCACCAGGGGGGAAATTCACCCCTCCACTTT. V gene TRBV6-5 combines with J gene TRBJ1-6; 7 nucleotides agree with TRBD1. V shed 2 bases, J shed 7 bases, and the junction held 5 bases outside the gene matches. This CDR3 region has 15 residues. The V gene's germline CDR1 is MNHEY and CDR2 SVGAGI.

The V call is TRBV28, the J call TRBJ2-3, with D possibly TRBD2 on 5 matching bases. With 7 bases removed from V and 0 bases from J, the gap between germline ends came to 11 bases. The CDR3 is 14 amino acids. The V gene's germline CDR1 is MDHEN and CDR2 SYDVKM. Here the CDR3 reads CASKEGPSTDTQYF. The CDR3 nucleotides are TGTGCCAGCAAAGAGGGTCCTAGCACAGATACGCAGTATTTT.

J is TRBJ1-6 and V is TRBV27; 10 nucleotides match TRBD1. The V gene end was trimmed by 0 bases and the J gene end by 10 bases; junction bases not matched to a gene: 3. Per the germline V gene, CDR1 is MNHEY and CDR2 is SMNVEV (reference sequence). This CDR3 comprises 15 residues. CDR3 sequence (DNA): TGTGCCAGCAGTTTATCCGGGACAGGGGTATCACCCCTCCACTTT. Amino acids: CASSLSGTGVSPLHF.

V and J are TRBV7-9 and TRBJ2-7, with 9 bases identical to TRBD1. Germline V gene lookup returns CDR1 SEHNR and CDR2 FQNEAQ (reference sequence). J gave up 1 base and V 5 bases, and 18 bases lay outside the gene matches. The CDR3 is made up of 19 amino acids. The CDR3 is CASSPSNRGRPLFSYEQYF. The CDR3 DNA sequence: TGTGCCAGCAGCCCCTCGAACAGGGGGCGACCCCTATTTTCCTACGAGCAGTACTTC. Based on the CDR3 plus reference TRBV7-9 and TRBJ2-7, the full variable domain is DTGVSQNPRHKITKRGQNVTFRCDPISEHNRLYWYRQTLGQGPEFLTYFQNEAQLEKSRLLSDRFSAERPKGSFSTLEIQRTEQGDSAMYLCASSPSNRGRPLFSYEQYFGPGTRLTVT.

Here the CDR3 reads CASRQSKYGTDTQYF. CDR3 in DNA: TGTGCCAGCAGACAGTCCAAGTATGGGACAGATACGCAGTATTTT. The genes are TRBV7-9 and TRBJ2-3; D not certain. Trimming removed 6 bases from V and 3 bases from J, with 16 bases in between. Germline CDR1 reads SEHNR; CDR2 reads FQNEAQ (reference sequence). This CDR3 has 15 residues.

CDR3 protein: CASGNSDEQFF. CDR3 DNA: TGTGCCAGCGGGAACAGCGATGAGCAGTTCTTC. The chain couples TRBV6-5 to TRBJ2-1; D ambiguous. V was clipped by 8 bases and J by 8 bases, with 10 bases between them. Germline values: CDR1 MNHEY, CDR2 SVGAGI. The CDR3 spans 11 residues.

This clone was observed a few times. J is TRBJ2-6 and V is TRBV7-6; TRBD1 might be the D (6 bases). Germline V CDR1 and CDR2: SGHVS, FNYEAQ. Trimming shortened V by 5 bases and J by 0 bases, and 14 bases separated the two germline ends. CDR3 length equals 17 residues. CDR3 residues: CASSEQGVSSGANVLTF. CDR3 nucleotides: TGTGCCAGCAGCGAACAGGGCGTAAGCTCTGGGGCCAACGTCCTGACTTTC.

The chain carries TRBV7-2 and TRBJ2-7; 7 bases agree with TRBD1. CDR1 and CDR2 from the germline V gene are SGHTA and FQGNSA. Losses at the gene ends were 5 bases for V and 7 bases for J; bases not matched to a gene: 5. The CDR3 loop spans 12 amino acids. CDR3 DNA sequence: TGTGCCAGCAGCCCCGACAGGGTTGAGCAGTACTTC. Its translation: CASSPDRVEQYF.